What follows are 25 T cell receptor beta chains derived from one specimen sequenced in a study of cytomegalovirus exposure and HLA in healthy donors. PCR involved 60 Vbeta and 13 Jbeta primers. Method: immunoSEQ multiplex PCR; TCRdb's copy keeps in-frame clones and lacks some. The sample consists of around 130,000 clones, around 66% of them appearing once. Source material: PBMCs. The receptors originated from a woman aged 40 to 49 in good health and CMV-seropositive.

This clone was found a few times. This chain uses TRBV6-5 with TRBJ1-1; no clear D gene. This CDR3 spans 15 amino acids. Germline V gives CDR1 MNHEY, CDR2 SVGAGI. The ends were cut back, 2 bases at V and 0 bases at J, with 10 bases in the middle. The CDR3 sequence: CASSYGGNMNTEAFF. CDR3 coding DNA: TGTGCCAGCAGTTACGGCGGAAACATGAACACTGAAGCTTTCTTT.

This chain's CDR3 is CASSSGQRNTEAFF. The CDR3 coding sequence is TGTGCCAGCAGCTCGGGACAGAGGAACACTGAAGCTTTCTTT. This chain connects TRBV5-6 to TRBJ1-1, with 7 bases aligning to TRBD1. This CDR3 is 14 amino acids long. Germline lookup yields CDR1 SGHDT and CDR2 YYEEEE. The V segment lost 3 bases and the J segment 1 base; nucleotides outside the gene matches: 3. The full variable domain, completed using reference TRBV5-6 and TRBJ1-1, is DAGVTQSPTHLIKTRGQQVTLRCSPKSGHDTVSWYQQALGQGPQFIFQYYEEEERQRGNFPDRFSGHQFPNYSSELNVNALLLGDSALYLCASSSGQRNTEAFFGQGTRLTVV.

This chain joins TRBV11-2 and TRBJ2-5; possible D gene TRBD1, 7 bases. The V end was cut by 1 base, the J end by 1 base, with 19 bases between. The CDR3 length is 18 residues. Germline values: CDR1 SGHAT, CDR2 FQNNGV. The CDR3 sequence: CASSLGGRGVATQETQYF. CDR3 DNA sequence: TGTGCCAGCAGCTTAGGTGGCAGGGGGGTGGCCACCCAAGAGACCCAGTACTTC.

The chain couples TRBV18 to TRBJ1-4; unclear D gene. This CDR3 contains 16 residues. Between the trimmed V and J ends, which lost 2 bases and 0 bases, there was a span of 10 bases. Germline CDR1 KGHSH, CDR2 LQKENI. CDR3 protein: CASSPTPSTTNEKLFF. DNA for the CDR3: TGTGCCAGCTCACCAACCCCGAGCACAACTAATGAAAAACTGTTTTTT.

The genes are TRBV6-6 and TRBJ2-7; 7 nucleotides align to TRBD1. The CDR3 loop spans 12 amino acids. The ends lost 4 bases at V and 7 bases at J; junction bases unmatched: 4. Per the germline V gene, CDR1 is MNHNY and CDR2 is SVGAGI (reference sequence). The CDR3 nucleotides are TGTGCCAGCAGTTTTAGGGGGCTAGAGCAGTACTTC. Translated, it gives CASSFRGLEQYF.

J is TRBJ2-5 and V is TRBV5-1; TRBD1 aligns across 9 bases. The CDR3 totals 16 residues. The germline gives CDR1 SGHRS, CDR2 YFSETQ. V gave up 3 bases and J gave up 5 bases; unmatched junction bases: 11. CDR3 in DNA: TGCGCCAGCAGCTGGGTTTCGGGACAGGGAGGGGAGACCCAGTACTTC. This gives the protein CASSWVSGQGGETQYF.

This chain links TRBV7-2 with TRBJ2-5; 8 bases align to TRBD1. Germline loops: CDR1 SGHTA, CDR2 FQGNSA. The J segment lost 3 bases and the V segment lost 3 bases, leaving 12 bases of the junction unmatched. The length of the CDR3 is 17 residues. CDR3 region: CASSFDPTGAFEETQYF. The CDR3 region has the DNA TGTGCCAGCAGCTTTGATCCGACAGGGGCTTTCGAAGAGACCCAGTACTTC.

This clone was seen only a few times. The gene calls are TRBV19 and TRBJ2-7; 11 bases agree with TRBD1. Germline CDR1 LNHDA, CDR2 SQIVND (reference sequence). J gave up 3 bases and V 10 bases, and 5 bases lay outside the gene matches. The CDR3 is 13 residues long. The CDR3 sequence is CATGGTGGYEQYF. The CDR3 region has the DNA TGTGCCACCGGGGGGACAGGGGGCTACGAGCAGTACTTC. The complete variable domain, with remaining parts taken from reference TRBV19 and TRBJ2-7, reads DGGITQSPKYLFRKEGQNVTLSCEQNLNHDAMYWYRQDPGQGLRLIYYSQIVNDFQKGDIAEGYSVSREKKESFPLTVTSAQKNPTAFYLCATGGTGGYEQYFGPGTRLTVT.

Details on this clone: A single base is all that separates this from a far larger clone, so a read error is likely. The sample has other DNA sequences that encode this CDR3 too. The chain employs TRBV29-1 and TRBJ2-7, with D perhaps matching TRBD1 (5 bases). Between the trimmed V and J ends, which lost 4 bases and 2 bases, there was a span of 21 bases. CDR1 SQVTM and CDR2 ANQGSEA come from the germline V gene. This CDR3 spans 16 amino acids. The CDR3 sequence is CSVANPKTGDTYEQYF. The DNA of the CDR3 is TGCAGCGTTGCCAACCCGAAAACAGGAGACACCTACGAGCAGTACTTC.

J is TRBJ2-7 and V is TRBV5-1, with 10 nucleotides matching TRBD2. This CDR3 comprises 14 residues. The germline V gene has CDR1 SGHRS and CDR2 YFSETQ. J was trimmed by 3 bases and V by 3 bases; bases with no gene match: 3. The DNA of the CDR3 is TGCGCCAGCAGCTCTCTAGCGGGGGACTACGAGCAGTACTTC. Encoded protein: CASSSLAGDYEQYF.

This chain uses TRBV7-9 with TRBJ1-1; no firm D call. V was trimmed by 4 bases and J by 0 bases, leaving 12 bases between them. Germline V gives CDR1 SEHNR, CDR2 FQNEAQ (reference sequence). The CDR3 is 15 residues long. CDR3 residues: CASSSRTGMNTEAFF. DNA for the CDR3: TGTGCCAGCAGCTCCAGGACGGGGATGAACACTGAAGCTTTCTTT.

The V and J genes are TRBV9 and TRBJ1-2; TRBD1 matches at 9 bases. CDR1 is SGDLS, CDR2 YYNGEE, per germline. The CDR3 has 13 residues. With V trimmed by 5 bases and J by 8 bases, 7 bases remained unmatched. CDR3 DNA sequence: TGTGCCAGCAGTTATTTTACAGGGGGCGGCTACACCTTC. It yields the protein CASSYFTGGGYTF.

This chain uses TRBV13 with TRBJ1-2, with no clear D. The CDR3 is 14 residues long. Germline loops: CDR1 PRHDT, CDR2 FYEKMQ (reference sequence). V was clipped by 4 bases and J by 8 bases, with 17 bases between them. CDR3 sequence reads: CASSSMDSSGGYTF. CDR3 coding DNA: TGTGCCAGCAGCTCCATGGACTCGTCCGGGGGCTACACCTTC.

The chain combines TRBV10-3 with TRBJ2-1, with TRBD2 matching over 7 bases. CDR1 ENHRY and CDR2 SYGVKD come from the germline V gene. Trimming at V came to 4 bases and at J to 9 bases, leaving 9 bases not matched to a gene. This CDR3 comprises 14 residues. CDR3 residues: CAISALGAGSEQFF. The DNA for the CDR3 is TGTGCCATCAGTGCCCTGGGAGCGGGGAGTGAGCAGTTCTTC.

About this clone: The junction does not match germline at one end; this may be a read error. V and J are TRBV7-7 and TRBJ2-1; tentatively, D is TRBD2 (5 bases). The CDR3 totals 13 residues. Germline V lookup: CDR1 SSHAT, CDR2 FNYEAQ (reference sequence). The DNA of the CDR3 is TGTGCTAGCAGCATCTCTAGCAACAATGAGCAGTTCTTC. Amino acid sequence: CASSISSNNEQFF.

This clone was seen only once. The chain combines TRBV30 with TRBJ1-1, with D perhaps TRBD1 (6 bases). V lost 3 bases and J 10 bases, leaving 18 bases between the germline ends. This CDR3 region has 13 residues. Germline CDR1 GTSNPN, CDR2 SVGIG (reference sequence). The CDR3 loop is CAWSHGQLKPAFF. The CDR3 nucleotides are TGTGCCTGGAGCCACGGACAGCTCAAGCCAGCTTTCTTT. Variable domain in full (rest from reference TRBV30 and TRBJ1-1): SQTIHQWPATLVQPVGSPLSLECTVEGTSNPNLYWYRQAAGRGLQLLFYSVGIGQISSEVPQNLSASRPQDRQFILSSKKLLLSDSGFYLCAWSHGQLKPAFFGQGTRLTVV.

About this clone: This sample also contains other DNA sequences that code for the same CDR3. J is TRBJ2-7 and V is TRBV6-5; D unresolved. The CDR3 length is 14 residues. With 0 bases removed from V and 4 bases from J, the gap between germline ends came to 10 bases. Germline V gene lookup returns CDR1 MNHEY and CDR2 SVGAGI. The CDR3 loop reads CASSYSSPGYEQYF. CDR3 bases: TGTGCCAGCAGTTACTCGAGTCCGGGTTACGAGCAGTACTTC.

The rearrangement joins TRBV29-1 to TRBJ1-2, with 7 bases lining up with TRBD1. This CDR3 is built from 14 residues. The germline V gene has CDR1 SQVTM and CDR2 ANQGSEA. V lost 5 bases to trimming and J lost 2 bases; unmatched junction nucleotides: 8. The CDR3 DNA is TGCAGCGTTCCAGGCCCGGGACAGAACTATGGCTACACCTTC. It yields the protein CSVPGPGQNYGYTF.

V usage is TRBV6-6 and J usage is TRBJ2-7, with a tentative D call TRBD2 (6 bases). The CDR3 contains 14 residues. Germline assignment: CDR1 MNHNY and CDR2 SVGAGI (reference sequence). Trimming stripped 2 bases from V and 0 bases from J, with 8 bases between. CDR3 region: CASSYGGTSYEQYF. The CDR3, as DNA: TGTGCCAGCAGTTACGGCGGGACCTCCTACGAGCAGTACTTC.

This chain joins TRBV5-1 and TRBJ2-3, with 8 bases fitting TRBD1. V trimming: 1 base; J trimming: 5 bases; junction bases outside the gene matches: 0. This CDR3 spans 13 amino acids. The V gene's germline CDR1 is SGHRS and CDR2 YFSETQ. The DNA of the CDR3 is TGCGCCAGCAGCTTGACAGGGGGAGATACGCAGTATTTT. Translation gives CASSLTGGDTQYF.

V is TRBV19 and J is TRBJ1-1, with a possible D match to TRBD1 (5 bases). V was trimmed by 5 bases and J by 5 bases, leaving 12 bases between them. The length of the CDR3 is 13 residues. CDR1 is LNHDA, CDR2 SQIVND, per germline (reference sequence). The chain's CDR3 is CASSPGIFTEAFF. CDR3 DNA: TGTGCCAGTAGTCCAGGGATATTTACTGAAGCTTTCTTT.

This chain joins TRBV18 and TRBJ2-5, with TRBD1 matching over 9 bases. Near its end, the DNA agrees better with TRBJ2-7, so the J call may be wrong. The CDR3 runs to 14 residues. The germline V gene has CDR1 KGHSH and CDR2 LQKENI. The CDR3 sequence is CASSPGTGRDEQYF. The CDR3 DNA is TGTGCCAGCTCACCGGGGACAGGGCGCGACGAGCAGTACTTC.

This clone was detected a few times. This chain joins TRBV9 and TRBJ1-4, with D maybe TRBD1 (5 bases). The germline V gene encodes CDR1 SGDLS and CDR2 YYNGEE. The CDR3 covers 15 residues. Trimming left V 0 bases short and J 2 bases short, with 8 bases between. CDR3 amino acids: CASSVGGVTNEKLFF. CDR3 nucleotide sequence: TGTGCCAGCAGCGTAGGGGGCGTTACTAATGAAAAACTGTTTTTT.

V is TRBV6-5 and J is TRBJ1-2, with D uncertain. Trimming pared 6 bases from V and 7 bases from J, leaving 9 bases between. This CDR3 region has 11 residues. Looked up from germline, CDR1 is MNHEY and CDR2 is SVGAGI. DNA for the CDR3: TGTGCCAGCAGGTCAGAGGGTGGCTACACCTTC. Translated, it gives CASRSEGGYTF.

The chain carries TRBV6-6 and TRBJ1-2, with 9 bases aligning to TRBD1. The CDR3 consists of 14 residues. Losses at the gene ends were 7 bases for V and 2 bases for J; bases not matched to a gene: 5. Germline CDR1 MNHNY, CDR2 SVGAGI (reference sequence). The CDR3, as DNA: TGTGCCAGCACCGCCGGACAGGGGAACTATGGCTACACCTTC. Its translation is CASTAGQGNYGYTF.